The clone carrying this T cell receptor beta chain was picked up a small number of times. No antigen is known for it. This entry comes from a study of T cell repertoires in cytomegalovirus infection. Study-level information: Indications came from public TCR beta signatures; they pointed to CMV infection and to a matching HLA type. Overall study findings and caveats: The study found HLA-C-restricted CMV-specific TCR beta clonotypes dominating the ex vivo response. Using cumulative public TCR beta family frequency, the authors identified those who carried CMV together with the relevant HLA.

The CDR3 covers 15 residues. Germline lookup yields CDR1 LNHNV and CDR2 YYDKDF (reference sequence). V was trimmed by 0 bases and J by 1 base, leaving 9 bases between them. One entry per CDR3 protein results from TCRdb running MiXCR on the reads. The top ten clones hold about 24% of a sample with nearly 550,000 distinct CDR3 sequences, 16% of them seen once. What was sequenced was CD8+ T cells from PBMCs. This TCR derives from a human donor in good health (CMV status not recorded). Some clones in this sample may be carry-over from other donors' samples. The chain uses TRBV15 and TRBJ1-1, with D hard to call. The CDR3 coding sequence is TGTGCCACCAGCAGAGATAGGGCTGGGAACACTGAAGCTTTCTTT. It specifies CATSRDRAGNTEAFF. The full variable domain, rest sourced from reference TRBV15 and TRBJ1-1, is DAMVIQNPRYQVTQFGKPVTLSCSQTLNHNVMYWYQQKSSQAPKLLFHYYDKDFNNEADTPDNFQSRRPNTSFCFLDIRSPGLGDTAMYLCATSRDRAGNTEAFFGQGTRLTVV.